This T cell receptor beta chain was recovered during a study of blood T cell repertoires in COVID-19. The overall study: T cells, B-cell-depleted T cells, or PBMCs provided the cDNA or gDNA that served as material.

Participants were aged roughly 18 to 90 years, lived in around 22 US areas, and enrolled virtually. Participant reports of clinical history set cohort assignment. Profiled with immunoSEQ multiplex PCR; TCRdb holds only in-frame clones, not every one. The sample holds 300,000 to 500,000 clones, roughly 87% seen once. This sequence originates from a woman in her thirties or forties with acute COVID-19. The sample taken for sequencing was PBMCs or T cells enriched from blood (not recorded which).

CDR3: CATSRDRLRGQGTQYF. DNA for the CDR3: TGTGCCACCAGCAGAGATAGGCTCAGGGGGCAGGGGACCCAGTACTTC. The genes are TRBV15 and TRBJ2-5; 8 nucleotides match TRBD1. The V segment lost 0 bases and the J segment 7 bases; nucleotides outside the gene matches: 10. CDR1 is LNHNV and CDR2 is YYDKDF in the germline V gene (reference sequence). CDR3 size: 16 residues.